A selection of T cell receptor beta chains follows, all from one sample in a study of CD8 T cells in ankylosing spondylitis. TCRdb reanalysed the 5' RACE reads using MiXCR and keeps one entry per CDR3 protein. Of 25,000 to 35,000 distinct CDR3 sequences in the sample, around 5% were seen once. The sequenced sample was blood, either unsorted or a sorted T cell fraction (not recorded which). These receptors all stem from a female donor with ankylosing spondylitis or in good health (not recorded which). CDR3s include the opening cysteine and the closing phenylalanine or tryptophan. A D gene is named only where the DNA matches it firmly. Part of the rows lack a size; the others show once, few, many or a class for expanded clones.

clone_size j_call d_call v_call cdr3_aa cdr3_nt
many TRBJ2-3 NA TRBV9 CASSTTRAWRTDTQYF TGTGCCAGCAGCACTACCCGGGCCTGGCGGACAGATACGCAGTATTTT
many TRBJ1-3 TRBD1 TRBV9 CASSRIPGQGRNTIYF TGTGCCAGCAGCAGAATTCCGGGACAGGGAAGAAACACCATATATTTT
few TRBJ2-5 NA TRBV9 CASSVVGGGARETQYF TGTGCCAGCAGCGTAGTAGGAGGGGGGGCCAGGGAGACCCAGTACTTC
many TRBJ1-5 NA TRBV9 CASSWGPSTEQPQHF TGTGCCAGCAGCTGGGGTCCCTCGACAGAACAGCCCCAGCATTTT
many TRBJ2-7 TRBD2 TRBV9 CASSVGLAGEQYF TGTGCCAGCAGCGTAGGGCTAGCGGGAGAGCAGTACTTC
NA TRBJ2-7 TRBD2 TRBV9 CASSAGLGSYEQYF TGTGCCAGCAGCGCCGGACTAGGCTCCTACGAGCAGTACTTC
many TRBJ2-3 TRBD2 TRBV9 CASSVASGSPDTQYF TGTGCCAGCAGCGTGGCTAGCGGGAGCCCAGATACGCAGTATTTT
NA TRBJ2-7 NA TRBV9 CASSVDADQIFYEQYF TGTGCCAGCAGCGTAGACGCGGACCAGATTTTCTACGAGCAGTACTTC
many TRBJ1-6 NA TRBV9 CASSVYGADSPLHF TGTGCCAGCAGCGTTTACGGGGCGGATTCACCCCTCCACTTT
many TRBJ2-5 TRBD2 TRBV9 CASSALVGGQETQYF TGTGCCAGCAGCGCTCTCGTCGGGGGGCAAGAGACCCAGTACTTC
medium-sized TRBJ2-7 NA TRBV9 CASSASGTLSYEQYF TGTGCCAGCAGCGCAAGCGGGACACTCTCCTACGAGCAGTACTTC
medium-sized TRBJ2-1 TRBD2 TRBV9 CASSAAAASGGHEQFF TGTGCCAGCAGCGCCGCCGCGGCTAGCGGGGGTCATGAGCAGTTCTTC
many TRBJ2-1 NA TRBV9 CASSVGRRGEQFF TGTGCCAGCAGCGTAGGCCGGAGGGGTGAGCAGTTCTTC
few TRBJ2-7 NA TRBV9 CASSVAQGYEQYF TGTGCCAGCAGCGTAGCACAGGGTTACGAGCAGTACTTC
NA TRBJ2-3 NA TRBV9 CASSPRPLVAGTDTQYF TGTGCCAGCAGCCCCCGCCCCCTGGTAGCGGGCACAGATACGCAGTATTTT
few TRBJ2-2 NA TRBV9 CASSVVDTGELFF TGTGCCAGCAGCGTAGTAGACACCGGGGAGCTGTTTTTT
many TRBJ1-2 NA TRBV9 CASSANYGYTF TGTGCCAGCAGCGCGAACTATGGCTACACCTTC
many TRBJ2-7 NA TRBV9 CASSEGGGPTAEQYF TGTGCCAGCAGCGAGGGGGGGGGACCTACGGCCGAGCAGTACTTC
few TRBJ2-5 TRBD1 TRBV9 CASSVGQVLVQETQYF TGTGCCAGCAGCGTGGGACAGGTACTCGTTCAAGAGACCCAGTACTTC
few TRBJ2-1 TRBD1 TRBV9 CASSVGTDINEQFF TGTGCCAGCAGCGTGGGGACAGACATCAATGAGCAGTTCTTC
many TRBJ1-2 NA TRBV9 CASSVALDRLYGYTF TGTGCCAGCAGCGTAGCTCTCGACAGACTCTATGGCTACACCTTC
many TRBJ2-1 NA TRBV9 CASSPRSGTEQFF TGTGCCAGCAGCCCCCGATCGGGAACTGAGCAGTTCTTC
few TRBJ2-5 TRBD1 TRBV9 CASSASPDRGETQYF TGTGCCAGCAGCGCGTCACCGGACAGGGGAGAGACCCAGTACTTC
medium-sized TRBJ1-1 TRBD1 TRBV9 CASSGTGAVSVTEAFF TGTGCCAGCAGCGGCACAGGGGCGGTCTCTGTCACTGAAGCTTTCTTT
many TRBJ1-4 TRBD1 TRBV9 CASSVGQGAGDEKLFF TGTGCCAGCAGCGTAGGTCAGGGGGCCGGTGATGAAAAACTGTTTTTT
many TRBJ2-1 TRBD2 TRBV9 CASSVEGTREAEQFF TGTGCCAGCAGCGTAGAGGGGACTAGAGAGGCTGAGCAGTTCTTC
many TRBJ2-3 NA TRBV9 CASSVGLRSTDTQYF TGTGCCAGCAGCGTAGGGCTGCGGAGCACAGATACGCAGTATTTT
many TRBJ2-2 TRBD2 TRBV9 CASSGRGEPPGELFF TGTGCCAGCAGCGGCCGGGGGGAACCGCCCGGGGAGCTGTTTTTT
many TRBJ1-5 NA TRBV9 CASSQDPSNQPQHF TGTGCCAGCAGCCAGGACCCTAGCAATCAGCCCCAGCATTTT
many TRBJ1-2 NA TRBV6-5 CASSYPIGGGGYTF TGTGCCAGCAGTTACCCGATCGGGGGGGGTGGCTACACCTTC
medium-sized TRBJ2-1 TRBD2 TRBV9 CASSVSGSSYNEQFF TGTGCCAGCAGCGTTAGCGGGAGCTCCTACAATGAGCAGTTCTTC
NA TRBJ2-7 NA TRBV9 CASSVDLLTYEQYF TGTGCCAGCAGCGTAGACCTCCTAACGTACGAGCAGTACTTC
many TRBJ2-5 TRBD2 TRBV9 CASSIGLAVQETQYF TGTGCCAGCAGCATAGGACTAGCGGTCCAAGAGACCCAGTACTTC
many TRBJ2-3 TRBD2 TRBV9 CASSGLAGGADTQYF TGTGCCAGCAGCGGACTAGCGGGGGGGGCAGATACGCAGTATTTT
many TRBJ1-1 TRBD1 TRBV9 CASSGGQMNTEAFF TGTGCCAGCAGCGGGGGACAGATGAACACTGAAGCTTTCTTT
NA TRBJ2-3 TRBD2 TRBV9 CASSPTSGGATDTQYF TGTGCCAGCAGCCCCACTAGCGGGGGGGCCACAGATACGCAGTATTTT
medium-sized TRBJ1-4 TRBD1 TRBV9 CASSTGGHNEKLFF TGTGCCAGCAGCACAGGGGGTCATAATGAAAAACTGTTTTTT
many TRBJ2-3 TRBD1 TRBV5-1 CARQGSTQYF TGCGCCAGACAGGGGTCTACGCAGTATTTT
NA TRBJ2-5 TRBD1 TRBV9 CASSVEGQGVETQYF TGTGCCAGCAGCGTAGAAGGTCAGGGGGTAGAGACCCAGTACTTC
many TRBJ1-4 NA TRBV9 CASSVGPNEKLFF TGTGCCAGCAGCGTAGGTCCTAATGAAAAACTGTTTTTT
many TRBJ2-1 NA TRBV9 CASSVDWQNEQFF TGTGCCAGCAGCGTAGATTGGCAGAATGAGCAGTTCTTC
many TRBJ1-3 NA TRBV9 CASSVDPVGRGDGNTIYF TGTGCCAGCAGCGTAGATCCAGTGGGCCGGGGGGACGGAAACACCATATATTTT
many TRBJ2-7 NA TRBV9 CASSVDVGSSYEQYF TGTGCCAGCAGCGTAGATGTCGGTAGCTCCTACGAGCAGTACTTC
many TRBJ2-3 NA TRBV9 CASGPLERGSDTQYF TGTGCCAGCGGGCCTTTGGAGAGGGGCTCAGATACGCAGTATTTT
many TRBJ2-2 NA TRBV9 CASRRGAATGELFF TGTGCCAGCAGGAGGGGGGCAGCCACCGGGGAGCTGTTTTTT
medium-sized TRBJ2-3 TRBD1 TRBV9 CASSGGQGASTDTQYF TGTGCCAGCAGCGGCGGACAGGGCGCTAGCACAGATACGCAGTATTTT
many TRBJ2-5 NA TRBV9 CASSVEGWQETQYF TGTGCCAGCAGCGTAGAGGGGTGGCAAGAGACCCAGTACTTC